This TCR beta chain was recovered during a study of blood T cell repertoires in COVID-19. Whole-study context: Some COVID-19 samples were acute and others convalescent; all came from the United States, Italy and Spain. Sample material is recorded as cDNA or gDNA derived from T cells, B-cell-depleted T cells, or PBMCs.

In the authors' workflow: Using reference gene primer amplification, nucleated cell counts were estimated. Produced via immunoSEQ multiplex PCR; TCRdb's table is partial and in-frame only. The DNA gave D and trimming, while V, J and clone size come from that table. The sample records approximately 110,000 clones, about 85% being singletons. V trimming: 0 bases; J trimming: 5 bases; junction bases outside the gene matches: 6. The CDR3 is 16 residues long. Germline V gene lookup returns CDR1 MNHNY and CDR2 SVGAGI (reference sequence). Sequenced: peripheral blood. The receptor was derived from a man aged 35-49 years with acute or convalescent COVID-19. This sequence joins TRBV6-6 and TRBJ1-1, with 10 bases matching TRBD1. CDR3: CASSYSPGTGVTEAFF. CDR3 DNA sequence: TGTGCCAGCAGTTACTCTCCCGGGACAGGGGTGACTGAAGCTTTCTTT.